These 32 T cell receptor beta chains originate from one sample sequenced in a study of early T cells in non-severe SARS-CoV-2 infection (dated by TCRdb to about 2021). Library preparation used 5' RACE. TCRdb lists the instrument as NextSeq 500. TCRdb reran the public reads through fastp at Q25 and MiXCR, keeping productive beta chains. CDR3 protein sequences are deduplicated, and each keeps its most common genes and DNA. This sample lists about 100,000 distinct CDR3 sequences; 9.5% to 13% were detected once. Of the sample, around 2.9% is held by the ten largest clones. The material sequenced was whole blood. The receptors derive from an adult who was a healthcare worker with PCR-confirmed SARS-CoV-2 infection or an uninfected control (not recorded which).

As DNA, the CDR3 is TGTGCCAGCAGCTTAAGCGGGGTCCCAGATACGCAGTATTTT. This codes for CASSLSGVPDTQYF. This chain links TRBV7-3 with TRBJ2-3, with TRBD2 as a possible D gene (6 bases). CDR3 size: 14 residues. V lost 1 base and J 4 bases, leaving 9 bases between the germline ends. The germline V gene has CDR1 SGHTA and CDR2 FQGTGA.

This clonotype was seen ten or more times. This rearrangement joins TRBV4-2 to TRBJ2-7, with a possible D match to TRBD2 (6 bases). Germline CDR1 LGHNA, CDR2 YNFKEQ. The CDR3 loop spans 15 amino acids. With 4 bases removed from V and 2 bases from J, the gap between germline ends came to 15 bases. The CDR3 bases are TGTGCCAGCAGCCCCCAGTTTGCGGGACCCTACGAGCAGTACTTC. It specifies CASSPQFAGPYEQYF.

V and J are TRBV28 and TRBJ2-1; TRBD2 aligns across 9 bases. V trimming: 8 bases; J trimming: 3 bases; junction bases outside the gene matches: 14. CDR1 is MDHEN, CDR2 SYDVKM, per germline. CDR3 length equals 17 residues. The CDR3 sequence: CASGSVGSGSRYNEQFF. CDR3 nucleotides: TGTGCCAGCGGCTCCGTCGGTAGCGGGAGTCGCTACAATGAGCAGTTCTTC.

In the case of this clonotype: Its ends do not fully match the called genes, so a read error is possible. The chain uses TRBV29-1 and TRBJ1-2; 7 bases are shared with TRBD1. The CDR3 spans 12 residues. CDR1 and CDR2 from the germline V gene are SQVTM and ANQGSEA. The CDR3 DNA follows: TGCAGCGTTGCCTACCAGGGGGGTCCCCTCTACTTC. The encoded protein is CSVAYQGGPLYF.

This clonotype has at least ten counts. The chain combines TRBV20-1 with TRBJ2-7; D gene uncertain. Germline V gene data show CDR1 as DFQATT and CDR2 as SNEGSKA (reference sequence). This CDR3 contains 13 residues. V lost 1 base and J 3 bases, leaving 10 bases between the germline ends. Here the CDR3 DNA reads TGCAGTGCTAGAGTTGTGGGTCTCTACGAGCAGTACTTC. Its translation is CSARVVGLYEQYF.

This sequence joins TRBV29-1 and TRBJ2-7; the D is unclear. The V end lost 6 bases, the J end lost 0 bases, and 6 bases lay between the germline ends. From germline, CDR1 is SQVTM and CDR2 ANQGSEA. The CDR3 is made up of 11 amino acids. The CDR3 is CSVSGSYEQYF. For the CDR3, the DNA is TGCAGCGTCTCGGGCTCCTACGAGCAGTACTTC.

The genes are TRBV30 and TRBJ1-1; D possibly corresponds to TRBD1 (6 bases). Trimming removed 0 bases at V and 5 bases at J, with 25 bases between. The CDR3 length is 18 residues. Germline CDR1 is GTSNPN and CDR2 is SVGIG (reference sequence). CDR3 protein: CAWSVTLLLQGEGTEAFF. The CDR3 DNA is TGTGCCTGGAGTGTAACCCTCCTACTACAGGGAGAAGGGACTGAAGCTTTCTTT.

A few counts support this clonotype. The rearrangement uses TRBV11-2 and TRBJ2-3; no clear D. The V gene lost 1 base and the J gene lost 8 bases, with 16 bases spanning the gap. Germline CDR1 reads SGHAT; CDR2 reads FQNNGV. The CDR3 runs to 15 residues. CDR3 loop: CASSLAPASDSTQYF. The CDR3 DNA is TGTGCCAGCAGCTTAGCCCCCGCCTCGGATTCTACGCAGTATTTT.

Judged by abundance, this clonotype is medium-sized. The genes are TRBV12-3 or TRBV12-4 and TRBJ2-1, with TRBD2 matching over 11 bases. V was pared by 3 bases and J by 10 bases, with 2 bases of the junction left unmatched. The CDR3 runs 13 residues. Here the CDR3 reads CASSFRTSGEQFF. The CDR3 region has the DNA TGTGCCAGCAGTTTCCGGACTAGCGGGGAGCAGTTCTTC.

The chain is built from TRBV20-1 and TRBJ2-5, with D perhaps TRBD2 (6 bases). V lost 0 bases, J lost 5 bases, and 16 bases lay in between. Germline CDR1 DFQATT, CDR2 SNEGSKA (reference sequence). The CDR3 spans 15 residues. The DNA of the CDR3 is TGCAGTGCTAGAGAACCTAGCCGGGGGTTGGAGACCCAGTACTTC. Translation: CSAREPSRGLETQYF.

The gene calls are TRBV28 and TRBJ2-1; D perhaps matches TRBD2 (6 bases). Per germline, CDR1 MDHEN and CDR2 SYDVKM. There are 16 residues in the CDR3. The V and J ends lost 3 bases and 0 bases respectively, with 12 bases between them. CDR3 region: CASSLGGMSSYNEQFF. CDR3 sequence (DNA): TGTGCCAGCAGTTTGGGCGGGATGAGCTCCTACAATGAGCAGTTCTTC. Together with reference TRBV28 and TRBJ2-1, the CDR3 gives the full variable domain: DVKVTQSSRYLVKRTGEKVFLECVQDMDHENMFWYRQDPGLGLRLIYFSYDVKMKEKGDIPEGYSVSREKKERFSLILESASTNQTSMYLCASSLGGMSSYNEQFFGPGTRLTVL.

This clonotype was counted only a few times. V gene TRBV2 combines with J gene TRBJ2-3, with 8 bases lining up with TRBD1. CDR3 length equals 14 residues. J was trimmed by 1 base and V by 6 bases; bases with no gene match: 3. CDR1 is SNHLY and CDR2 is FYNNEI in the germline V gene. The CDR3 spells CASRETGGTDTQYF. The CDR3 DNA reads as TGTGCCAGCAGAGAGACAGGGGGCACAGATACGCAGTATTTT.

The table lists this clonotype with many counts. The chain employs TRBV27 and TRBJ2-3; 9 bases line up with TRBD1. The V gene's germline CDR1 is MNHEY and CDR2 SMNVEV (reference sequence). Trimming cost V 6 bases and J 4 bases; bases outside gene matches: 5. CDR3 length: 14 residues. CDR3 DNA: TGTGCCAGCAGCCGGGACAGGGACCCAGATACGCAGTATTTT. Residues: CASSRDRDPDTQYF.

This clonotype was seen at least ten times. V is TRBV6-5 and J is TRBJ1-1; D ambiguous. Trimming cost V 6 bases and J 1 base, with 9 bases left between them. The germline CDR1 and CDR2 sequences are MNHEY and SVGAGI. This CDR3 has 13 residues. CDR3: CASSLPGNTEAFF. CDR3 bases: TGTGCCAGCAGCCTACCAGGGAACACTGAAGCTTTCTTT.

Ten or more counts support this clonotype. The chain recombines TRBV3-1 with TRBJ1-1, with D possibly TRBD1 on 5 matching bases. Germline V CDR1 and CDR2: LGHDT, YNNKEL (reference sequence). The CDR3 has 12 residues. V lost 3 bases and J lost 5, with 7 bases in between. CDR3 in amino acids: CASSHEGTEAFF. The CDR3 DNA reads TGTGCCAGCAGCCATGAGGGGACTGAAGCTTTCTTT.

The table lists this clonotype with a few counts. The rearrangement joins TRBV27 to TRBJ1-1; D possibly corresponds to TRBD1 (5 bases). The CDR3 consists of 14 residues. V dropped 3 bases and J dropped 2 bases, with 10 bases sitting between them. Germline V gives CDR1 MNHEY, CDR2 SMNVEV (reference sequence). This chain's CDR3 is CASSFGTVNTEAFF. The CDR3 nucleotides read TGTGCCAGCAGTTTCGGGACGGTCAACACTGAAGCTTTCTTT.

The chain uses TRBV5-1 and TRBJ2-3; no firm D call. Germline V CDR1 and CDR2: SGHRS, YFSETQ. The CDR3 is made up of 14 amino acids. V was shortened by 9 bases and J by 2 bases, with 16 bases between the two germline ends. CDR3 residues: CATRAISLTDTQYF. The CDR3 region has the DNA TGCGCCACCCGCGCGATTTCCCTCACAGATACGCAGTATTTT. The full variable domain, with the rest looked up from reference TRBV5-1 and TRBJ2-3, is KAGVTQTPRYLIKTRGQQVTLSCSPISGHRSVSWYQQTPGQGLQFLFEYFSETQRNKGNFPGRFSGRQFSNSRSEMNVSTLELGDSALYLCATRAISLTDTQYFGPGTRLTVL.

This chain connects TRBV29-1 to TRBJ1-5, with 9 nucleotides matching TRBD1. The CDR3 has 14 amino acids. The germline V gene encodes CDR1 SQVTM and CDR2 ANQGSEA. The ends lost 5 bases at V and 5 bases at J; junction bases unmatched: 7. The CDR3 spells CSVRQGGKDQPQHF. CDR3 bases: TGCAGCGTTCGACAGGGGGGGAAGGATCAGCCCCAGCATTTT.

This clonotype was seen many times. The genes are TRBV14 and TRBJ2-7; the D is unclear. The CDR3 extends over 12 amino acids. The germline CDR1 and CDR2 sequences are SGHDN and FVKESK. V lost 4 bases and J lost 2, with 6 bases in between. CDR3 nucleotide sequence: TGTGCCAGCAGCCGCATCCCCTACGAGCAGTACTTC. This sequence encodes CASSRIPYEQYF.

Here the CDR3 reads CAITLTDGLVNGYTF. CDR3 nucleotide sequence: TGTGCCATCACTCTAACGGACGGATTGGTGAATGGCTACACCTTC. The chain links TRBV10-3 to TRBJ1-2; D gene unclear. Looked up from germline, CDR1 is ENHRY and CDR2 is SYGVKD. V lost 7 bases and J lost 6, with 21 bases in between. The CDR3 sequence is 15 residues long.

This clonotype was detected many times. For the CDR3, the DNA is TGTGCCAGCAGTACACTCGCGGGCGGCGTCACTGAAGCTTTCTTT. Translated, it gives CASSTLAGGVTEAFF. J is TRBJ1-1 and V is TRBV28; no clear D. V was pared by 5 bases and J by 4 bases, with 17 bases between. The germline V gene encodes CDR1 MDHEN and CDR2 SYDVKM. The CDR3 consists of 15 residues.

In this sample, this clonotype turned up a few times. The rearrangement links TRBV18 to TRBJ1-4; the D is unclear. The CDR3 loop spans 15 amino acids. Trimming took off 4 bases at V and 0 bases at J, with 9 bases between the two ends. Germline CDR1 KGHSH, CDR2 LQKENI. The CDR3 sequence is CASSLGLTTNEKLFF. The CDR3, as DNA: TGTGCCAGCTCACTAGGACTCACAACTAATGAAAAACTGTTTTTT.

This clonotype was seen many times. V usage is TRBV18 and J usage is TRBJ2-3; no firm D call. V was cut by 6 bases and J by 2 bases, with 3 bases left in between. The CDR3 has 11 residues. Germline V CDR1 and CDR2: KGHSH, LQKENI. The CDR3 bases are TGTGCCAGCTCTCCCACAGATACGCAGTATTTT. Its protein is CASSPTDTQYF.

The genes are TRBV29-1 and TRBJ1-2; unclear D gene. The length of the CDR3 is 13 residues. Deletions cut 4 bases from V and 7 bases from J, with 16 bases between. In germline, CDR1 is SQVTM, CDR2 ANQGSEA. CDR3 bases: TGCAGCGTTGGCCTCTCGGATTCGCTTGGCTACACCTTC. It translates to CSVGLSDSLGYTF.

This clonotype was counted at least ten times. This chain's CDR3 is CASGRGLRTDTQYF. The CDR3 nucleotides read TGCGCCAGCGGTCGAGGGCTACGGACAGATACGCAGTATTTT. The chain combines TRBV5-1 with TRBJ2-3; possibly TRBD2 for D (5 bases). V shed 7 bases and J shed 3 bases, with 15 bases lying between them. The CDR3 spans 14 residues. Germline CDR1 reads SGHRS; CDR2 reads YFSETQ. Full variable domain (rest looked up from reference TRBV5-1 and TRBJ2-3): KAGVTQTPRYLIKTRGQQVTLSCSPISGHRSVSWYQQTPGQGLQFLFEYFSETQRNKGNFPGRFSGRQFSNSRSEMNVSTLELGDSALYLCASGRGLRTDTQYFGPGTRLTVL.

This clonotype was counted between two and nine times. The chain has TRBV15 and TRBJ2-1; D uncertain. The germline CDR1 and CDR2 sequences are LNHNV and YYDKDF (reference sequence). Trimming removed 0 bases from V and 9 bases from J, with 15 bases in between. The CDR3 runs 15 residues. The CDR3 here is CATSREFLAVVEQFF. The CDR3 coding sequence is TGTGCCACCAGCAGAGAATTTTTGGCTGTGGTTGAGCAGTTCTTC.

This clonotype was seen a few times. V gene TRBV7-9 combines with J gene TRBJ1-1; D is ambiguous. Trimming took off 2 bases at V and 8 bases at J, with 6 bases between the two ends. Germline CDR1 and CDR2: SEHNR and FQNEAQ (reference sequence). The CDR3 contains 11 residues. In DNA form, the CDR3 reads TGTGCCAGCAGCTTAAACCGGGAAGCTTTCTTT. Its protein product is CASSLNREAFF.

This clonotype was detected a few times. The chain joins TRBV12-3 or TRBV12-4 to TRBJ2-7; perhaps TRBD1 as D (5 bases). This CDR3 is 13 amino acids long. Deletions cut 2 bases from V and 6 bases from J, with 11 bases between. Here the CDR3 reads CASSLQSGIEQYF. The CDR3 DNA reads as TGTGCCAGCAGTTTACAATCAGGGATCGAGCAGTACTTC.

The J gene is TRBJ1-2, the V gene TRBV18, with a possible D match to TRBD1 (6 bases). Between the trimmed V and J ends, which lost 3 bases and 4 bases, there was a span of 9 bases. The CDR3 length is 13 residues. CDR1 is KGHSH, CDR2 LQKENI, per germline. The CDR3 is CASSPPTGYGYTF. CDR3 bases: TGTGCCAGCTCACCGCCGACAGGCTATGGCTACACCTTC.

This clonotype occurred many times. CDR3 sequence (DNA): TGTGCCAGCAGCTTACAGGTCCCCGGGGAGCTGTTTTTT. Translating gives CASSLQVPGELFF. The V call is TRBV5-4, the J call TRBJ2-2; D is possibly TRBD1 (5 bases). Per germline, CDR1 SGHNT and CDR2 YYREEE (reference sequence). The CDR3 runs to 13 residues. The V end was cut by 2 bases, the J end by 6 bases, with 8 bases between. The full variable domain, its missing parts supplied by reference TRBV5-4 and TRBJ2-2, is ETGVTQSPTHLIKTRGQQVTLRCSSQSGHNTVSWYQQALGQGPQFIFQYYREEENGRGNFPPRFSGLQFPNYSSELNVNALELDDSALYLCASSLQVPGELFFGEGSRLTVL.

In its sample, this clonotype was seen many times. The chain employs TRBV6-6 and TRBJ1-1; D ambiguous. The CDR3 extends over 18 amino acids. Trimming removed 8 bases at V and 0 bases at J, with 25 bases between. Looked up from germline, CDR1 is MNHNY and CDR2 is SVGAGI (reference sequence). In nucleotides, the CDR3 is TGTGCCAGCCTGAAAACCGGGAGCCATCGAGGAGTGAACACTGAAGCTTTCTTT. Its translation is CASLKTGSHRGVNTEAFF.

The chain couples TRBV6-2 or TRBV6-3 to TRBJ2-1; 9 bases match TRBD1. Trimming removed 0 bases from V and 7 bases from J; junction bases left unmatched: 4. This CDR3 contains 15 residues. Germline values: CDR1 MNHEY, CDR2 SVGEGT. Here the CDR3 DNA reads TGTGCCAGCAGTTACTCTATGACAGGGGGGAATGAGCAGTTCTTC. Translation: CASSYSMTGGNEQFF.